This TCR beta chain emerged from a study of T cell changes during pregnancy in multiple sclerosis. The table came from immunoSEQ multiplex PCR; TCRdb's copy has only in-frame clones and leaves some out. The data hold around 60,000 clones, with roughly nine tenths observed a single time. CDR3 length: 15 residues. The junction had 5 bases not matched to a gene; V was cut back by 5 bases and J by 4 bases. Germline V gene lookup returns CDR1 SEHNR and CDR2 FQNEAQ (reference sequence). This sequence originates from a female donor with multiple sclerosis, enrolled in a pregnancy study. The chain employs TRBV7-9 and TRBJ2-5; TRBD2 matches 12 bases. The sequencing used peripheral blood, collected in the first trimester of pregnancy. CDR3 in amino acids: CASSPGLAGTETQYF. DNA for the CDR3: TGTGCCAGCAGCCCCGGACTAGCGGGAACAGAGACCCAGTACTTC.